This passage covers 18 T cell receptor beta chains from one sample sequenced in a study of shared clonotypes between healthy human individuals. Some clones are missing from TCRdb's copy, which holds only in-frame ones; the method was immunoSEQ multiplex PCR. Of about 2.4 million clones in the sample, around 94% were seen once. The specimen sequenced was naive CD4+ T cells sorted from blood. Subset specified: CD45RA+ positively selected. These receptor sequences come from a man aged 18 to 30 in good health.

Points on this clone: The same CDR3 is also encoded by other DNA sequences in this sample. The rearrangement joins TRBV5-1 to TRBJ2-7; the match to TRBD1 covers 7 bases. CDR1 and CDR2 (germline): SGHRS, YFSETQ. The V gene end was trimmed by 0 bases and the J gene end by 4 bases; junction bases not matched to a gene: 7. The CDR3 has 15 amino acids. CDR3 nucleotide sequence: TGCGCCAGCAGCTTGGCGTCAGGGGGAGAATACGAGCAGTACTTC. Its protein is CASSLASGGEYEQYF.

Details on this clone: The same CDR3 can be traced to other DNA sequences in this sample. This chain joins TRBV5-1 and TRBJ2-7; 7 bases align to TRBD1. The junction had 4 bases not matched to a gene; V was cut back by 4 bases and J by 0 bases. The CDR3 is 14 residues long. Germline V gene lookup returns CDR1 SGHRS and CDR2 YFSETQ. CDR3: CASSPGTDSYEQYF. The CDR3 DNA reads TGCGCCAGCAGCCCCGGGACAGACTCCTACGAGCAGTACTTC. Variable domain in full (rest from reference TRBV5-1 and TRBJ2-7): KAGVTQTPRYLIKTRGQQVTLSCSPISGHRSVSWYQQTPGQGLQFLFEYFSETQRNKGNFPGRFSGRQFSNSRSEMNVSTLELGDSALYLCASSPGTDSYEQYFGPGTRLTVT.

The genes are TRBV11-2 and TRBJ2-2; unclear D gene. V was clipped by 6 bases and J by 4 bases, with 15 bases between them. The CDR3 has 15 amino acids. CDR1 SGHAT and CDR2 FQNNGV come from the germline V gene. The CDR3 DNA is TGTGCCAGCAGTCGACCTTGGAATGGCACCGGGGAGCTGTTTTTT. Amino acids: CASSRPWNGTGELFF.

CDR3 sequence: CASSVAGGQGLFEQYF. CDR3 nucleotides: TGTGCCAGCAGCGTAGCTGGAGGACAGGGTCTGTTCGAGCAGTACTTC. This chain connects TRBV9 to TRBJ2-7, with 8 bases aligning to TRBD1. Germline assignment: CDR1 SGDLS and CDR2 YYNGEE. The J segment lost 6 bases and the V segment lost 0 bases, leaving 11 bases of the junction unmatched. This CDR3 comprises 16 residues.

The V gene is TRBV2, the J gene TRBJ1-1, with 9 bases lining up with TRBD1. Germline V gene data show CDR1 as SNHLY and CDR2 as FYNNEI. This CDR3 has 14 amino acids. The junction had 7 bases not matched to a gene; V was cut back by 7 bases and J by 4 bases. The CDR3 region has the DNA TGTGCCAGCAACCGGGACAGGGTTATCACTGAAGCTTTCTTT. The encoded protein is CASNRDRVITEAFF. The full variable domain, completed using reference TRBV2 and TRBJ1-1, is EPEVTQTPSHQVTQMGQEVILRCVPISNHLYFYWYRQILGQKVEFLVSFYNNEISEKSEIFDDQFSVERPDGSNFTLKIRSTKLEDSAMYFCASNRDRVITEAFFGQGTRLTVV.

The chain has TRBV30 and TRBJ2-7; no clear D. The germline CDR1 and CDR2 sequences are GTSNPN and SVGIG (reference sequence). This CDR3 spans 14 amino acids. V shed 0 bases and J shed 4 bases, with 13 bases lying between them. Here the CDR3 reads CAWSVLPLTYEQYF. CDR3 nucleotide sequence: TGTGCCTGGAGTGTACTGCCTCTAACGTACGAGCAGTACTTC.

This chain connects TRBV5-1 to TRBJ2-1, with a weak D call TRBD2 (5 bases). The germline V gene has CDR1 SGHRS and CDR2 YFSETQ. The ends were cut back, 2 bases at V and 8 bases at J, with 11 bases in the middle. The CDR3 runs 13 residues. CDR3 coding DNA: TGCGCCAGCAGCTTATTTTTCGGGGATGAGCAGTTCTTC. Translated: CASSLFFGDEQFF. Drawing the rest from reference TRBV5-1 and TRBJ2-1, the complete variable domain is KAGVTQTPRYLIKTRGQQVTLSCSPISGHRSVSWYQQTPGQGLQFLFEYFSETQRNKGNFPGRFSGRQFSNSRSEMNVSTLELGDSALYLCASSLFFGDEQFFGPGTRLTVL.

This clone appeared a single time. The rearrangement uses TRBV4-2 and TRBJ2-2, with D maybe TRBD2 (5 bases). The CDR3 is made up of 16 amino acids. The V end was cut by 1 base, the J end by 7 bases, with 16 bases between. Germline lookup yields CDR1 LGHNA and CDR2 YNFKEQ. The CDR3 bases are TGTGCCAGCAGCCAAGTTTCTAGCTCGGTGGTCGGGGAGCTGTTTTTT. Translation: CASSQVSSSVVGELFF.

This sequence joins TRBV2 and TRBJ2-1, with D possibly being TRBD2 (5 bases). Germline lookup yields CDR1 SNHLY and CDR2 FYNNEI. This CDR3 is 13 amino acids long. Between the trimmed V and J ends, which lost 8 bases and 16 bases, there was a span of 24 bases. The CDR3 bases are TGTGCCAGCGGAGTGATCCCGCCCGGGGATCATTTCTTC. It encodes CASGVIPPGDHFF.

The chain combines TRBV18 with TRBJ2-2; D is unclear. Trimming took 6 bases from V and 0 from J, leaving 14 bases between them. CDR1 and CDR2 from the germline V gene are KGHSH and LQKENI. The CDR3 has 16 amino acids. CDR3 in DNA: TGTGCCAGCTCTCCCATAGGCCTAGCGAACACCGGGGAGCTGTTTTTT. As protein: CASSPIGLANTGELFF.

The chain carries TRBV18 and TRBJ1-3; tentative D call: TRBD1 (5 bases). CDR1 is KGHSH, CDR2 LQKENI, per germline. The CDR3 extends over 14 amino acids. V was cut by 3 bases and J by 8 bases, with 14 bases left in between. This CDR3 reads CASSPNRDLDTIYF. The CDR3 DNA follows: TGTGCCAGCTCACCCAACCGGGACTTGGACACCATATATTTT.

This sequence joins TRBV10-3 and TRBJ2-7, with 7 bases lining up with TRBD2. Germline loops: CDR1 ENHRY, CDR2 SYGVKD. The CDR3 runs to 17 residues. V dropped 0 bases and J dropped 1; count of bases not matched to a gene: 9. The CDR3: CAISESGPSGLSYEQYF. The CDR3 DNA sequence: TGTGCCATCAGTGAGTCGGGCCCTAGCGGCCTTTCCTACGAGCAGTACTTC.

The chain recombines TRBV28 with TRBJ2-7, with D perhaps matching TRBD1 (5 bases). The V and J ends lost 2 bases and 1 base respectively, with 9 bases between them. The CDR3 loop spans 14 amino acids. Germline-derived CDR1 and CDR2 are MDHEN and SYDVKM. The CDR3 nucleotides are TGTGCCAGCAGTTTACTCACAGGTTCCTACGAGCAGTACTTC. It specifies CASSLLTGSYEQYF.

The CDR3 loop is CASAWRQNYGYTF. DNA for the CDR3: TGTGCCAGCGCTTGGCGACAGAACTATGGCTACACCTTC. The chain combines TRBV27 with TRBJ1-2; D is possibly TRBD1 (5 bases). Per the germline V gene, CDR1 is MNHEY and CDR2 is SMNVEV (reference sequence). Between the trimmed V and J ends, which lost 8 bases and 2 bases, there was a span of 12 bases. There are 13 residues in the CDR3.

The rearrangement joins TRBV6-1 to TRBJ2-3, with TRBD1 matching over 8 bases. Germline V gives CDR1 MNHNS, CDR2 SASEGT. The CDR3 has 14 residues. Trimming took 6 bases from V and 4 from J; bases not matched to a gene: 6. The CDR3 region is CASSVTGDADTQYF. Here the CDR3 DNA reads TGTGCCAGCAGCGTGACAGGGGACGCAGATACGCAGTATTTT.

The chain joins TRBV12-5 to TRBJ2-1; the match to TRBD1 covers 8 bases. The CDR3 length is 15 residues. The trim removed 4 bases at V and 12 bases at J, leaving 14 bases unmatched. Germline assignment: CDR1 LGHNT and CDR2 FRNRAP. CDR3 DNA sequence: TGTGCTAGTGGTTCAGTTATGGGCAGGGGGCTCTCGCAGTTCTTC. This sequence encodes CASGSVMGRGLSQFF.

The chain uses TRBV6-6 and TRBJ2-3; D ambiguous. Trimming took off 6 bases at V and 1 base at J, with 17 bases between the two ends. There are 16 residues in the CDR3. From germline, CDR1 is MNHNY and CDR2 SVGAGI (reference sequence). This CDR3 is CASSTAWGTGTDTQYF. CDR3 coding DNA: TGTGCCAGCAGCACCGCCTGGGGTACTGGCACAGATACGCAGTATTTT.

The gene calls are TRBV7-8 and TRBJ1-5, with no clear D. The germline V gene has CDR1 SGHVS and CDR2 FQNEAQ. The CDR3 sequence is 18 residues long. Trimming took off 1 base at V and 3 bases at J, with 19 bases between the two ends. The CDR3 here is CASSLVWTANTFNQPQHF. In DNA form, the CDR3 reads TGTGCCAGCAGCTTAGTATGGACCGCGAATACCTTCAATCAGCCCCAGCATTTT.